This T cell receptor beta chain was recovered during a study of early T cells in non-severe SARS-CoV-2 infection. The overall study: Whole-blood bulk RNA, unsorted, was sequenced, and chains were unpaired.

Study-wide results and caveats: VDJdb matches were skewed toward anti-spike CD8 T cell responses.

This clonotype was recorded many times. Its matching antigen is unknown. Tagging with unique molecular identifiers was applied to individual cDNA molecules. TCRdb passed the 5' RACE reads through MiXCR, listing each CDR3 protein once. The table has around 35,000 distinct CDR3 sequences, more than 4.5% seen once. The CDR3 contains 15 residues. Germline CDR1 and CDR2: SGHRS and YFSETQ. Trimming took 0 bases from V and 3 from J, leaving 11 bases between them. Sequenced material: whole blood. The chain links TRBV5-1 to TRBJ2-3; maybe TRBD2 (5 bases). The sequence derives from an adult who was a healthcare worker with PCR-confirmed SARS-CoV-2 infection or an uninfected control (not recorded which). CDR3 loop: CASSLAGGSTDTQYF. The CDR3 nucleotides read TGCGCCAGCAGCTTGGCAGGAGGCAGTACAGATACGCAGTATTTT.